This T cell receptor (beta chain) was recovered during a study of shared clonotypes between healthy human individuals. Naive-designated CD8 cells lacked CD45RO, were positively enriched for CCR7, and omitted terminally differentiated effector memory CD45RA+ cells. The CDR3 is made up of 17 amino acids. In germline, CDR1 is MNHEY, CDR2 SMNVEV (reference sequence). V lost 5 bases, J lost 1 base, and 13 bases stayed unmatched. The sorted-subset replicate PCRs were given 150 to 200 ng DNA, which is some 29,000 T cell genomes. How the authors handled the data: With immunoSEQ giving junction-only sequences and no quality scores, filtering differed. Sequenced by immunoSEQ multiplex PCR; TCRdb stores in-frame clones only, minus some. That table supplies the V and J calls and clone size; D and trimming were determined from the DNA. The table includes some 2 million clones, roughly 95% detected once.

The rearrangement links TRBV27 to TRBJ2-5; 7 bases are shared with TRBD1. The origin of this receptor is a young man in good health. The source material was naive CD8+ T cells sorted from blood. In DNA form, the CDR3 reads TGTGCCAGCAGTCCACTATCCTCGACAGGGCCCCAAGAGACCCAGTACTTC. Protein: CASSPLSSTGPQETQYF.